This T cell receptor beta chain was documented in a study of blood T cell repertoires in COVID-19. Study context: Samples taken during acute and convalescent COVID-19 were collected in the United States, Italy and Spain. Nucleic acid was either cDNA or gDNA, and it came from T cells, B-cell-depleted T cells, or PBMCs.

The method was immunoSEQ multiplex PCR; TCRdb's version includes in-frame clones alone and lacks a portion of them. This sample has fewer than 350,000 clones, with about 90% found just once. V shed 8 bases, J shed 1 base, and the junction held 9 bases outside the gene matches. The CDR3 is 15 amino acids. The germline CDR1 and CDR2 sequences are LNHDA and SQIVND (reference sequence). J is TRBJ1-1 and V is TRBV19, with 8 bases fitting TRBD1. Sequenced input: peripheral blood. The clonotype comes from a woman aged 25 to 39 who had recovered from COVID-19. The CDR3 protein is CASLPGTGANTEAFF. CDR3 nucleotides: TGTGCCAGTCTCCCCGGGACAGGAGCGAACACTGAAGCTTTCTTT.